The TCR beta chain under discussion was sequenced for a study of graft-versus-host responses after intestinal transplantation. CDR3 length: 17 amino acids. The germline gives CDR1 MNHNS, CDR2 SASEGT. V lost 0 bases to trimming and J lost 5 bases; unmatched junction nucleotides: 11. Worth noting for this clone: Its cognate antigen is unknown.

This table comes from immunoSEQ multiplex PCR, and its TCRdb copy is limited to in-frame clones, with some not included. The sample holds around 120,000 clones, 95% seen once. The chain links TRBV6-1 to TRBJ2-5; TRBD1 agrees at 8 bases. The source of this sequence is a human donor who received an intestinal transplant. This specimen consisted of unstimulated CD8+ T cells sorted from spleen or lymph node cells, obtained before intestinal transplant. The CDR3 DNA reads TGTGCCAGCAGTGAAGCTAGGGCTTGGACAGGGTGGGAGACCCAGTACTTC. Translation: CASSEARAWTGWETQYF.